The sequence of this T cell receptor beta chain was determined in a study of cytomegalovirus exposure and HLA in healthy donors (dated by TCRdb to the late 2010s). For the wider study: An earlier analysis of fewer than 750 of the donors reported about 260 Gb of sequence data and 117 million unique TCR beta sequences obtained from about 179 million T cells. An early release that covered roughly 600 HLA-typed donors contained about 300 gigabases of sequencing data and around 80 million unique TCR sequences. Among the roughly 390 genotyped donors, around 81% belonged to the genetic ancestry cluster associated with self-reported Caucasian donors. The aim of the study was to test whether cataloging public T cell receptors could identify signatures of past pathogen exposure. The T cell repertoires of around 670 subjects were profiled by immunosequencing and related to cytomegalovirus serostatus. In addition to the first cohort of hundreds of subjects, a separate validation cohort of over 90 different subjects was used. To predict cytomegalovirus infection status, the study combined high-throughput TCR immunosequencing, statistical association of individual TCRs with disease status, and machine learning. To study patterns of TCR occurrence, a later analysis re-analyzed previously published TCR beta repertoires from around 700 donors and added high-resolution HLA genotyping. In the later analysis, no new phenotypic data were used to find candidate immune exposures; instead, reliance was placed on TCR beta sequences and their occurrence across donors. An earlier analysis of 587 of the donors used high-throughput TCR beta sequencing to judge whether each TCR beta V gene segment behaved as functional or pseudogenic. Donor age, sex, ethnicity and CMV serostatus were compiled alongside the repertoire data. A later genetic analysis took genome-wide SNP genotypes for about three fifths of the 666 donors and used that subset as a discovery cohort. Every repertoire in the discovery cohort had been generated on one and the same sequencing platform. Both class I and class II loci were covered by HLA typing, at four-digit resolution. The number of donors typed differed by locus, with roughly 620-630 for A, B, C, DRB1 and DQB1, 522 for DQA1, 600 to 610 for DPA1, and 450 to 480 for DPB1. Four to six DR-DQ haplotypes were handled as single units for association and clustering, since linkage in the cohort was strong. Among some 400 genotyped donors of the cohort, an average of around 240,000 unique TCR beta nucleotide sequences were sequenced per donor, 15% to 20% of them non-productive.

The count of this clone is one. Its antigen is currently not known. No base quality values were provided; no much bigger clone lies one nucleotide off. Here is what the overall study found, with its caveats: In vitro tests confirmed that a few of the cytomegalovirus-associated TCR beta chains recognize cytomegalovirus antigens. Because the 87-base-pair reads could not distinguish some IMGT-functional V segments, including TRBV6-2 and TRBV6-3, those segments were excluded. HLA typing was unavailable for some donors at each locus, so association tests used only the typed subset. A total of about 180 TCR beta chains were listed by the study as associated with cytomegalovirus. In a later analysis, TCR association rates were found to vary across HLA loci, with the most associated TCRs seen for DRB1 alleles and the fewest for HLA-C alleles. Because counts were too low, 15 to 20 rarely observed V segments, including chromosome 9 orphons, were excluded from the earlier analysis of fewer than 650 of the donors. A group of highly shared sequence variants was considered likely to be a technical artifact of the sequencing pipeline. According to a later analysis, parvovirus B19, influenza, CMV and Epstein-Barr virus appeared linked to several top co-occurrence clusters. An earlier analysis of approximately 590 of the donors showed that most TCR beta V segments appeared in productive rearrangements either about 87% or about 30% of the time, which broadly matched IMGT annotations. Across donors, most TCR sequences were observed very rarely, whereas some public TCRs were present in many individuals. Sequencing depth was assumed to be roughly uniform across donors in the presence/absence analyses, though that assumption may not hold. In both the original and validation cohorts, the classifier was reported to diagnose cytomegalovirus status with high specificity and sensitivity. V-gene and J-gene trimming of TCR beta chains was associated with a missense DCLRE1C variant in a later genetic analysis, and the association was replicated in an independent cohort. In a later analysis, over 15,000 TCR beta sequences were associated with specific HLA alleles at a false discovery rate of 0.05. Strong co-occurrence of HLA alleles, especially DR and DQ, made assigning TCR associations to individual alleles difficult. A further reported finding was that TCR beta sequences accurately predicted the HLA-A and HLA-B alleles for most subjects in the first cohort. Compared with the roughly 710-donor mean, donors in an Asian-associated ancestry cluster had fewer N-insertions in productive TCRs, according to a later genetic analysis. In a later analysis, HLA-associated TCR beta chains were found to be more clonally expanded and to have lower generation probabilities than equally common non-associated chains. The only immune exposure information available for the cohort was CMV serostatus. In a later analysis, most CMV-associated TCR beta chains were found to appear HLA-restricted, with HLA associations seemingly driven largely by CMV exposure. Linkage disequilibrium might explain the correlated functional status among segregating V segments, but an unknown experimental factor could not be excluded. This cohort had only TCR beta chains sequenced, and the lack of alpha or paired-chain data limited which features could be detected. The authors suggested that the approach could potentially be generalized to other disease states and immunological phenotypes.

The cohort consisted of 600 or so healthy bone marrow donors. At the time of sampling, every cohort member was nominally healthy, though immune exposures that went unrecorded were likely present. The donor was CMV seropositive and belonged to the group of 250 to 350 seropositive cohort members. A peripheral blood sample was collected from each donor, and TCR beta sequencing was performed on peripheral blood mononuclear cells. Genomic DNA extraction from the blood cell samples was performed with the Qiagen DNeasy Blood Extraction Kit. Receptors were amplified or captured by the immunoSEQ multiplex PCR assay. For the multiplex PCR, a mixture combining 60 forward primers for TCR Vbeta segments and 13 reverse primers for TCR Jbeta segments was used. Amplification of the CDR3 region of rearranged TCR beta genes was performed with a multiplex PCR assay on genomic DNA. The Illumina HiSeq System was used to sequence the amplified TCR beta libraries as 87-base-pair reads. The paper's data handling went like this. A later analysis tallied 70 million to 100 million unique TCR beta chains across the 660 or so repertoires, and approximately 12 million of those chains were shared by two or more donors. To remove PCR and sequencing errors, raw reads were error-corrected and collapsed into unique sequences using a nearest-neighbor algorithm that merged closely related sequences. V, D and J gene segments were assigned by aligning CDR3 sequences to IMGT reference sequences. Each retained sequence needed at least a six-nucleotide match to both a V gene segment and a J gene segment. A rearrangement was called productive if the CDR3 had no stop codons and remained in frame with V and J, and every other rearrangement was called non-productive. Following IMGT convention, CDR3 was defined as the stretch from the second conserved V-encoded cysteine up to the conserved J-encoded phenylalanine. In an earlier analysis of roughly 610 of the donors, sequences lacking an unambiguous match to a single V gene segment were excluded. An earlier analysis of 500 to 700 of the donors classified V segments as functional when productive rearrangements were above 56.7% and as segregating when the standard deviation between donors was above 5%. A statistical classification framework was built to diagnose cytomegalovirus status from the catalog of TCR beta chain sequences. A later analysis assigned V and J genes by comparing TCR nucleotide sequences with IMGT/GENE-DB human TR gene sequences. The TCRdist pipeline was used in a later analysis to assign CDR3 sequences and most-parsimonious VDJ recombination scenarios. In a later analysis, each TCR beta chain was defined by its CDR3 amino acid sequence together with its V-gene family, and reads without a unique V-gene family were excluded. In a later analysis, 500 to 700 highly shared, low-generation-probability nucleotide sequences were removed to address suspected cross-contamination and a sequencing artifact. In a later analysis, a clonal expansion index was calculated for each public chain from normalized within-repertoire ranks of inferred template counts. Generation probabilities in a later analysis came from a VDJ recombination model fitted to out-of-frame rearrangements, and those results were checked against IGoR. In a later analysis, hypergeometric tests were used to score TCR-TCR, TCR-HLA and TCR-CMV co-occurrence, with a repertoire-size bias correction applied to TCR pairs. In a later analysis, false discovery rates were estimated by permuting HLA or CMV assignments 20 times. A later analysis grouped co-occurring TCRs with DBSCAN, adding TCRdist sequence similarity when clustering within HLA-allele-positive subsets. Co-occurrence clustering excluded repertoires with fewer than 30,000 or more than 120,000 public chains, plus five with anomalous nucleotide sharing. TCRdb re-hosts the immuneACCESS table, in-frame sequences only. Its copies lack some clones; in the studies checked, an unresolved V gene accounts for under half of them, and the cause for the rest is not known. V and J calls and clone size are those listed in that table; D and trimming were worked out from the DNA. The sample yields fewer than 200,000 clones; approximately 71% were counted once. The ten largest clones add up to approximately 5.6% of the sample.

CDR1 LNHDA and CDR2 SQIVND are derived from the germline V gene (reference sequence). From the cysteine up to the phenylalanine, the CDR3 has a length of 14 residues. Of all the DNA, just the CDR3 is kept, 42 bases in frame from base 1. V is cut by 5 bases and J by 6 bases, and the space between the germline ends is 14 bases. The sequenced sample was PBMCs. The rearrangement combines TRBV19 with TRBJ1-5; a weak D assignment points to TRBD1 (5 bases agree). This clonotype was obtained from a young woman in good health and CMV-seropositive. Here the CDR3 is given as CASSRGVVGQPQHF. The nucleotide sequence reads as follows: TGTGCCAGTAGTCGGGGGGTAGTTGGTCAGCCCCAGCATTTT.